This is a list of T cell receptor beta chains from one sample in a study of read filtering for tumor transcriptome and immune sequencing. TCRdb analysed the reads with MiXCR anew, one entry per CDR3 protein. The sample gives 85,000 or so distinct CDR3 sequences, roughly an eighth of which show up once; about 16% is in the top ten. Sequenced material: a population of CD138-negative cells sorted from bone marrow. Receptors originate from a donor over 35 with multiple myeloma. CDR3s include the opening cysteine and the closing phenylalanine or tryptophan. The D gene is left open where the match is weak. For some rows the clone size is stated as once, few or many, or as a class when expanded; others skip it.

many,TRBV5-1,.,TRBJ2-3,CASSLNGDTQYF,TGCGCCAGCAGCTTGAACGGAGATACGCAGTATTTT
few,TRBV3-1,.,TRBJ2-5,CASSQRRAGGETQYF,TGTGCCAGCAGCCAAAGGAGGGCAGGGGGAGAGACCCAGTACTTC
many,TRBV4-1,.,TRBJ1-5,CASSPGGSNQPQHF,TGCGCCAGCAGCCCGGGGGGTAGCAATCAGCCCCAGCATTTT
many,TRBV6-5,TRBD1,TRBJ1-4,CASSGRTGRNEKLFF,TGTGCCAGCAGTGGGCGGACAGGGAGGAATGAAAAACTGTTTTTT
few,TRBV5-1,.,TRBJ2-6,CACSSVAALSGANVLTF,TGCGCCTGCAGCTCGGTAGCGGCCCTCTCTGGGGCCAACGTCCTGACTTTC
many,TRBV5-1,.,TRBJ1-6,CASSLGTENSPLHF,TGCGCCAGCAGCCTAGGGACCGAGAATTCACCCCTCCACTTT
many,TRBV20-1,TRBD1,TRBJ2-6,CSARSGQGSSGANVLTF,TGCAGTGCTAGATCGGGACAGGGTAGCTCTGGGGCCAACGTCCTGACTTTC
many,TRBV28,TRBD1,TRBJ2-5,CASSSPGQGETQYF,TGTGCCAGCAGTTCTCCGGGACAGGGGGAGACCCAGTACTTC
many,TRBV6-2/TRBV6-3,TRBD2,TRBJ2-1,CASSYQAGVSYNEQFF,TGTGCCAGCAGTTACCAAGCGGGAGTCTCCTACAATGAGCAGTTCTTC
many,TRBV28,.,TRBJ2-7,CASTLRGPYEQYF,TGTGCCAGCACCCTGAGGGGTCCCTACGAGCAGTACTTC
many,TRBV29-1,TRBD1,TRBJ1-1,CSVEAAGGGTEAFF,TGCAGCGTTGAAGCCGCAGGGGGGGGCACTGAAGCTTTCTTT
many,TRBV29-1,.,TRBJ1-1,CSGRLNRDTEAFF,TGCAGCGGCCGACTCAACAGGGACACTGAAGCTTTCTTT
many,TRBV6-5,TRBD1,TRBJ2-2,CASSYRQGANTGELFF,TGTGCCAGCAGTTACCGGCAGGGGGCGAACACCGGGGAGCTGTTTTTT
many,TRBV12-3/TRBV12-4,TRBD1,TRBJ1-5,CASSSTGLQPQHF,TGTGCCAGCAGCTCGACAGGGTTACAGCCCCAGCATTTT
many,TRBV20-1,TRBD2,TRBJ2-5,CSATPRTGGFTQYF,TGCAGTGCCACTCCAAGGACGGGAGGGTTTACCCAGTACTTC
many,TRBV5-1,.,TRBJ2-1,CASSPAATSYNEQFF,TGCGCCAGCAGCCCGGCCGCTACCTCCTACAATGAGCAGTTCTTC
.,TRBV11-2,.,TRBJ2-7,CASSFSAQSVYEQYF,TGTGCCAGCAGCTTCTCGGCGCAGTCGGTGTACGAGCAGTACTTC
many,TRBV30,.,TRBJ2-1,CAWSLVDEQFF,TGTGCCTGGAGTTTGGTAGATGAGCAGTTCTTC
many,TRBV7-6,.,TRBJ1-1,CASSLGGVVSNTEAFF,TGTGCCAGCAGCTTAGGGGGGGTGGTGTCGAACACTGAAGCTTTCTTT
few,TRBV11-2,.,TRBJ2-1,CASTPGSVRYNEQFF,TGTGCCAGCACACCCGGGAGCGTTCGGTACAATGAGCAGTTCTTC
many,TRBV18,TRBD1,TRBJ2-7,CASSPSGQGYYEQYF,TGTGCCAGCTCACCATCGGGACAGGGGTACTACGAGCAGTACTTC
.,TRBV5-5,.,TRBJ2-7,CASSLRLTGTSYEQYF,TGTGCCAGCAGTCTGCGCCTGACAGGCACCTCCTACGAGCAGTACTTC
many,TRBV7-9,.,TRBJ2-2,CASSLGRRDGELFF,TGTGCCAGCAGCTTAGGACGACGAGACGGGGAGCTGTTTTTT
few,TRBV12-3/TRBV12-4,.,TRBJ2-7,CASSSPFAGEQYF,TGTGCCAGCAGTTCACCTTTTGCGGGCGAGCAGTACTTC
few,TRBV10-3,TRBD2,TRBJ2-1,CASSAAGTSGSHEQFF,TGTGCCAGCAGTGCGGCCGGGACTAGCGGGAGTCATGAGCAGTTCTTC
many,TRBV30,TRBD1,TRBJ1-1,CAWATGAVEAFF,TGTGCCTGGGCGACAGGGGCGGTTGAAGCTTTCTTT
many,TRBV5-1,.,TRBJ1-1,CASSLGGYGGTEAFF,TGCGCCAGCAGCTTGGGGGGATATGGGGGCACTGAAGCTTTCTTT
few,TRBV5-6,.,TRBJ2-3,CASSLPPRAGTDTQYF,TGTGCCAGCAGCTTGCCACCCAGGGCGGGCACAGATACGCAGTATTTT
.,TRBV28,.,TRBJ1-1,CASSSTDSNTEAFF,TGTGCCAGCAGTTCCACGGACTCGAACACTGAAGCTTTCTTT
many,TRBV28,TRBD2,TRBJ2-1,CATLAGVKNEQFF,TGTGCCACACTAGCGGGAGTGAAGAATGAGCAGTTCTTC
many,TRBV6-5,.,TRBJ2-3,CASSSLGAESTDTQYF,TGTGCCAGCAGTTCACTGGGAGCGGAGAGCACAGATACGCAGTATTTT
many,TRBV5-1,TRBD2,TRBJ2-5,CASSLGSGSGETQYF,TGCGCCAGCAGCTTGGGAAGCGGGAGCGGGGAGACCCAGTACTTC
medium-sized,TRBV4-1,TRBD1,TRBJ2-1,CASSQGQGAWNEQFF,TGCGCCAGCAGCCAAGGGCAGGGGGCATGGAATGAGCAGTTCTTC
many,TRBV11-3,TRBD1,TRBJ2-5,CASSYPGQGIETQYF,TGTGCCAGCAGCTACCCGGGACAGGGAATAGAGACCCAGTACTTC
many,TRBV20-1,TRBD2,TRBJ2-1,CSARDPGGSAYNEQFF,TGCAGTGCTAGAGATCCGGGGGGATCGGCCTACAATGAGCAGTTCTTC
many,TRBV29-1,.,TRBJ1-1,CSAQRMNTEAFF,TGCAGCGCCCAGAGAATGAACACTGAAGCTTTCTTT
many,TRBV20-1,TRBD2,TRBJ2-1,CSARGVASGSSYNEQFF,TGCAGTGCTAGAGGGGTAGCTAGCGGGAGCTCCTACAATGAGCAGTTCTTC
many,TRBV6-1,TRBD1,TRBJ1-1,CASSEFDRVGNTEAFF,TGTGCCAGCAGTGAATTCGACAGGGTAGGGAACACTGAAGCTTTCTTT
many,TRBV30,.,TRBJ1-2,CAWRQGLGTNYGYTF,TGTGCCTGGAGACAGGGTCTGGGAACCAACTATGGCTACACCTTC
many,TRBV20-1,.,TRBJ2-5,CSARDPRGVGETQYF,TGCAGTGCTAGAGATCCCAGAGGGGTTGGAGAGACCCAGTACTTC
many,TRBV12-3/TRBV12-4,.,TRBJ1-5,CASSLQGRIGRQPQHF,TGTGCCAGCAGTCTACAAGGCCGGATAGGGAGGCAGCCCCAGCATTTT